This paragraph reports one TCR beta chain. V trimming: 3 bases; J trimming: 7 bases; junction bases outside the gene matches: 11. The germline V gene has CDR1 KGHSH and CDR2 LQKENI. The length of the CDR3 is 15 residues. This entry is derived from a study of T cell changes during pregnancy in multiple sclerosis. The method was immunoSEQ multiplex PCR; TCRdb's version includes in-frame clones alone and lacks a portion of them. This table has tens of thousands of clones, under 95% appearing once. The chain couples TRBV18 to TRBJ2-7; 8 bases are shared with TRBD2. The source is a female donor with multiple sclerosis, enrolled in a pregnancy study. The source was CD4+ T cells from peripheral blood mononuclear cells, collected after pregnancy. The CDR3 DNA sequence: TGTGCCAGCTCACCCCCCAGCGGGAGTTTCTGGGAGCAGTACTTC. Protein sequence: CASSPPSGSFWEQYF.